One and the same sample provided the 5 T cell receptor beta chains below, sequenced in a study of patients and donors after allogeneic stem cell transplantation. Each CDR3 protein is one row after TCRdb ran MiXCR on the RT-PCR reads. This sample has roughly 960,000 distinct CDR3 sequences, with roughly 18% found just once. What was sequenced was blood, either unsorted or a sorted T cell fraction (not recorded which). These receptors were obtained from a human donor who was either an allogeneic HSCT recipient or a stem cell or donor lymphocyte infusion donor (not recorded which). It is not recorded whose cells these are; they may come from a transplant donor.

The chain uses TRBV5-1 and TRBJ1-1; no firm D call. Trimming removed 0 bases at V and 5 bases at J, with 11 bases between. Germline V gene data show CDR1 as SGHRS and CDR2 as YFSETQ. The CDR3 is 14 amino acids. The CDR3 bases are TGCGCCAGCAGCTTGGCCCGTAGGGAAACTGAAGCTTTCTTT. Amino acids: CASSLARRETEAFF.

This clonotype was seen only a few times. The V call is TRBV7-8, the J call TRBJ1-5, with 9 positions matching TRBD1. CDR1 is SGHVS, CDR2 FQNEAQ, per germline. Trimming cost V 4 bases and J 6 bases; bases outside gene matches: 7. This CDR3 spans 15 amino acids. CDR3 sequence reads: CASSSDRDRAQPQHF. In nucleotides, the CDR3 is TGTGCCAGCAGCTCCGACCGGGACAGGGCTCAGCCCCAGCATTTT.

The chain combines TRBV27 with TRBJ2-7, with 11 bases that match TRBD1. The CDR3 has 15 residues. Trimming cost V 4 bases and J 3 bases; bases outside gene matches: 5. Germline V gene lookup returns CDR1 MNHEY and CDR2 SMNVEV (reference sequence). The DNA of the CDR3 is TGTGCCAGCAGTTCAACCGGGACAGGGGGCTACGAGCAGTACTTC. Its translation is CASSSTGTGGYEQYF.

The chain combines TRBV4-3 with TRBJ2-1; no reliable D call. Germline V gene sequence: CDR1 LGHNA, CDR2 YSLEER. With 1 base removed from V and 8 bases from J, the gap between germline ends came to 9 bases. The CDR3 is made up of 13 amino acids. The CDR3 here is CASSQVPRDEQFF. The CDR3 DNA is TGCGCCAGCAGCCAAGTGCCCCGGGATGAGCAGTTCTTC.

The J gene is TRBJ2-3, the V gene TRBV11-3, with no clear D. The germline gives CDR1 SGHNT, CDR2 YENEEA. The length of the CDR3 is 13 residues. Trimming took off 7 bases at V and 7 bases at J, with 15 bases between the two ends. CDR3 nucleotide sequence: TGTGCCAGCATGGTGACCTTTGCTCATACGCAGTATTTT. It yields the protein CASMVTFAHTQYF. Together with reference TRBV11-3 and TRBJ2-3, the CDR3 gives the full variable domain: EAGVVQSPRYKIIEKKQPVAFWCNPISGHNTLYWYLQNLGQGPELLIRYENEEAVDDSQLPKDRFSAERLKGVDSTLKIQPAELGDSAVYLCASMVTFAHTQYFGPGTRLTVL.